Each of the 6 T cell receptor beta chains below was sequenced from the same sample in a study of cytomegalovirus exposure and HLA in healthy donors. PCR used 60 Vbeta primers and 13 Jbeta primers. Some clones are missing from TCRdb's copy, which holds only in-frame ones; the method was immunoSEQ multiplex PCR. This table has around 160,000 clones, roughly 79% appearing once. The sequenced sample consisted of PBMCs. These receptors were obtained from a man aged 18 to 30 in good health and CMV-seropositive.

This clone has more than one count but fewer than ten. The rearrangement joins TRBV11-3 to TRBJ2-4, with 10 bases that match TRBD1. The trim removed 4 bases at V and 8 bases at J, leaving 2 bases unmatched. The length of the CDR3 is 13 residues. Germline CDR1 and CDR2: SGHNT and YENEEA. The CDR3, as DNA: TGTGCCAGCAGCTCCGGGACAGGGGACATTCAGTACTTC. The encoded protein is CASSSGTGDIQYF.

The chain employs TRBV5-1 and TRBJ1-1; TRBD1 aligns across 7 bases. Trimming took 3 bases from V and 0 from J; bases not matched to a gene: 5. The length of the CDR3 is 15 residues. CDR1 and CDR2 (germline): SGHRS, YFSETQ. The CDR3 protein is CASSSDRTLNTEAFF. The CDR3 nucleotides read TGCGCCAGCAGCTCGGACAGGACTCTGAACACTGAAGCTTTCTTT.

This chain connects TRBV19 to TRBJ2-2; maybe TRBD1 (5 bases). Looked up from germline, CDR1 is LNHDA and CDR2 is SQIVND (reference sequence). V lost 7 bases to trimming and J lost 7 bases, with 13 bases between them. The CDR3 contains 13 residues. CDR3 nucleotide sequence: TGTGCCAGTAATAGCAGGGATTACGGGGAGCTGTTTTTT. This sequence encodes CASNSRDYGELFF.

The chain couples TRBV5-6 to TRBJ2-5; 7 positions match TRBD2. Germline trimming cut 4 bases from V and 2 bases from J; bases unmatched to any gene: 11. Germline loops: CDR1 SGHDT, CDR2 YYEEEE. This CDR3 contains 16 residues. The CDR3: CASSVGLVGGQETQYF. CDR3 DNA sequence: TGTGCCAGCAGCGTTGGGTTAGTGGGGGGGCAAGAGACCCAGTACTTC. Complete variable domain (other parts from reference TRBV5-6 and TRBJ2-5): DAGVTQSPTHLIKTRGQQVTLRCSPKSGHDTVSWYQQALGQGPQFIFQYYEEEERQRGNFPDRFSGHQFPNYSSELNVNALLLGDSALYLCASSVGLVGGQETQYFGPGTRLLVL.

J is TRBJ1-1 and V is TRBV28; D possibly corresponds to TRBD1 (5 bases). Trimming cost V 3 bases and J 3 bases, with 8 bases left between them. The germline V gene has CDR1 MDHEN and CDR2 SYDVKM. CDR3 size: 13 residues. CDR3 loop: CASSFGGDTEAFF. CDR3 bases: TGTGCCAGCAGTTTTGGGGGGGACACTGAAGCTTTCTTT.

The chain combines TRBV10-3 with TRBJ2-1, with a tentative D call TRBD2 (6 bases). Trimming left V 11 bases short and J 7 bases short, with 15 bases between. CDR3 length equals 12 residues. Looked up from germline, CDR1 is ENHRY and CDR2 is SYGVKD. In nucleotides, the CDR3 is TGTGCCTCCGCCCTTGGGGGGAATGAGCAGTTCTTC. Translation gives CASALGGNEQFF.